This is a list of T cell receptor beta chains from one sample in a study of blood T cell repertoires in COVID-19. Here immunoSEQ multiplex PCR was the method, and the copy in TCRdb shows in-frame clones only, minus some. This table has about 420,000 clones, about 90% appearing once. The sequencing sample was made of peripheral blood. The source of these receptors is a man aged 18 to 30 with COVID-19, enrolled during active disease. Each CDR3 is given with its conserved first and last residue. Each record gives: J gene, clone size, V gene, D gene, CDR3 protein, CDR3 DNA. D genes are given only for firm matches. For some rows the clone size is stated as once, few or many, or as a class when expanded; others skip it.

J gene: TRBJ2-7
clone size: -
V gene: TRBV7-8
D gene: -
CDR3 protein: CASSPEAGNYEQYF
CDR3 DNA: TGTGCCAGCAGCCCTGAGGCAGGGAACTACGAGCAGTACTTC

J gene: TRBJ1-5
clone size: once
V gene: TRBV7-9
D gene: -
CDR3 protein: CASSQGMGQPQHF
CDR3 DNA: TGTGCCAGCAGCCAGGGAATGGGCCAGCCCCAGCATTTT

J gene: TRBJ2-3
clone size: -
V gene: TRBV2
D gene: TRBD1
CDR3 protein: CASSGQGAGDTQYF
CDR3 DNA: TGTGCCAGCAGTGGCCAGGGGGCGGGAGATACGCAGTATTTT

J gene: TRBJ2-1
clone size: -
V gene: TRBV6-6
D gene: TRBD2
CDR3 protein: CASSYSDSGSYEQFF
CDR3 DNA: TGTGCCAGCAGTTACTCTGATAGCGGGAGCTATGAGCAGTTCTTC

J gene: TRBJ1-5
clone size: -
V gene: TRBV25-1
D gene: -
CDR3 protein: CASTVGNQPQHF
CDR3 DNA: TGTGCCAGCACGGTAGGCAATCAGCCCCAGCATTTT

J gene: TRBJ1-5
clone size: -
V gene: TRBV9
D gene: TRBD1
CDR3 protein: CASSVGDRDQPQHF
CDR3 DNA: TGTGCCAGCAGCGTCGGGGACAGAGATCAGCCCCAGCATTTT

J gene: TRBJ2-7
clone size: -
V gene: TRBV4-1
D gene: TRBD2
CDR3 protein: CASSQGVSASGRVSSYEQYF
CDR3 DNA: TGCGCCAGCAGCCAAGGGGTCTCCGCTAGCGGGAGGGTCAGCTCCTACGAGCAGTACTTC

J gene: TRBJ2-7
clone size: once
V gene: TRBV11-2
D gene: -
CDR3 protein: CASSLDRWAGVSGEQYF
CDR3 DNA: TGTGCCAGCAGCTTAGATCGGTGGGCAGGGGTTTCGGGCGAGCAGTACTTC

J gene: TRBJ1-6
clone size: -
V gene: TRBV2
D gene: TRBD1
CDR3 protein: CASNGQGYNSPLHF
CDR3 DNA: TGTGCCAGCAATGGACAGGGTTATAATTCACCCCTCCACTTT

J gene: TRBJ2-1
clone size: -
V gene: TRBV9
D gene: TRBD2
CDR3 protein: CASSVPGLAGNNEQFF
CDR3 DNA: TGTGCCAGCAGCGTACCGGGACTAGCGGGAAACAATGAGCAGTTCTTC

J gene: TRBJ2-7
clone size: -
V gene: TRBV3-1/TRBV3-2
D gene: TRBD2
CDR3 protein: CASSQDSGSLDRYEQYF
CDR3 DNA: TGTGCCAGCAGCCAAGATAGCGGGAGCCTCGATCGCTACGAGCAGTACTTC

J gene: TRBJ2-1
clone size: -
V gene: TRBV24-1
D gene: -
CDR3 protein: CATSDLRSDLYNEQFF
CDR3 DNA: TGTGCCACCAGTGACCTCAGATCGGACTTGTACAATGAGCAGTTCTTC

J gene: TRBJ2-2
clone size: once
V gene: TRBV19
D gene: -
CDR3 protein: CASKPQRATGELFF
CDR3 DNA: TGTGCCAGTAAACCACAGAGAGCCACCGGGGAGCTGTTTTTT

J gene: TRBJ2-3
clone size: -
V gene: TRBV5-8
D gene: -
CDR3 protein: CASSLGGGVGTDTQYF
CDR3 DNA: TGTGCCAGCAGCTTGGGAGGGGGAGTCGGCACAGATACGCAGTATTTT

J gene: TRBJ2-6
clone size: -
V gene: TRBV11-2
D gene: -
CDR3 protein: CASSADSSGANVLTF
CDR3 DNA: TGTGCCAGCAGCGCTGACTCCTCTGGGGCCAACGTCCTGACTTTC

J gene: TRBJ2-7
clone size: -
V gene: TRBV19
D gene: TRBD1
CDR3 protein: CASSIGYNRGYEQYF
CDR3 DNA: TGTGCCAGTAGTATCGGGTATAACAGGGGTTACGAGCAGTACTTC

J gene: TRBJ1-1
clone size: -
V gene: TRBV7-9
D gene: -
CDR3 protein: CASSLALGSEAFF
CDR3 DNA: TGTGCCAGCAGCTTAGCGTTGGGCTCAGAAGCTTTCTTT

J gene: TRBJ2-5
clone size: -
V gene: TRBV5-6
D gene: TRBD2
CDR3 protein: CASSFGRSGRPETQYF
CDR3 DNA: TGTGCCAGCAGCTTCGGCAGGAGCGGGAGACCGGAGACCCAGTACTTC

J gene: TRBJ2-5
clone size: -
V gene: TRBV5-1
D gene: TRBD2
CDR3 protein: CASSLGPLAGPETQYF
CDR3 DNA: TGCGCCAGCAGCTTGGGGCCCCTAGCGGGCCCGGAGACCCAGTACTTC

J gene: TRBJ2-5
clone size: -
V gene: TRBV5-4
D gene: -
CDR3 protein: CASSRGGPQETQYF
CDR3 DNA: TGTGCCAGCAGCAGAGGAGGGCCTCAAGAGACCCAGTACTTC

J gene: TRBJ2-5
clone size: -
V gene: TRBV5-1
D gene: TRBD1
CDR3 protein: CASSWDSQETQYF
CDR3 DNA: TGCGCCAGCAGCTGGGACAGTCAAGAGACCCAGTACTTC

J gene: TRBJ1-5
clone size: -
V gene: TRBV2
D gene: TRBD1
CDR3 protein: CASSDGQAYNQPQHF
CDR3 DNA: TGTGCCAGCAGCGACGGACAGGCCTACAATCAGCCCCAGCATTTT

J gene: TRBJ2-7
clone size: few
V gene: TRBV30
D gene: TRBD2
CDR3 protein: CAWETSGGKQYF
CDR3 DNA: TGTGCCTGGGAGACTAGCGGGGGGAAGCAGTACTTC

J gene: TRBJ1-4
clone size: -
V gene: TRBV7-9
D gene: -
CDR3 protein: CASSFRDEKLFF
CDR3 DNA: TGTGCCAGCAGCTTTCGGGATGAAAAACTGTTTTTT

J gene: TRBJ2-5
clone size: -
V gene: TRBV11-2
D gene: TRBD1
CDR3 protein: CASSRDRGVETQYF
CDR3 DNA: TGTGCCAGCAGCCGCGACAGGGGAGTGGAGACCCAGTACTTC

J gene: TRBJ2-7
clone size: -
V gene: TRBV11-3
D gene: -
CDR3 protein: CASSPQSGESYEQYF
CDR3 DNA: TGTGCCAGCAGCCCCCAAAGCGGAGAGTCCTACGAGCAGTACTTC

J gene: TRBJ1-1
clone size: -
V gene: TRBV6-5
D gene: -
CDR3 protein: CASSYSMGGGRAFF
CDR3 DNA: TGTGCCAGCAGTTACTCGATGGGGGGGGGTAGGGCTTTCTTT

J gene: TRBJ1-4
clone size: -
V gene: TRBV7-6
D gene: TRBD1
CDR3 protein: CASSLGTGPNEKLFF
CDR3 DNA: TGTGCCAGCAGCTTAGGGACAGGGCCTAATGAAAAACTGTTTTTT

J gene: TRBJ2-2
clone size: -
V gene: TRBV2
D gene: TRBD1
CDR3 protein: CASSDRTGYGELFF
CDR3 DNA: TGTGCCAGCAGCGACCGGACAGGGTACGGGGAGCTGTTTTTT

J gene: TRBJ1-2
clone size: -
V gene: TRBV3-1/TRBV3-2
D gene: TRBD1
CDR3 protein: CASSQGQGRYGYTF
CDR3 DNA: TGTGCCAGCAGCCAGGGACAGGGGCGGTATGGCTACACCTTC

J gene: TRBJ2-3
clone size: -
V gene: TRBV19
D gene: -
CDR3 protein: CASSLTATDTQYF
CDR3 DNA: TGTGCCAGTAGTCTGACAGCCACAGATACGCAGTATTTT

J gene: TRBJ2-7
clone size: few
V gene: TRBV10-2
D gene: -
CDR3 protein: CASMSDTGSYEQYF
CDR3 DNA: TGCGCCAGCATGTCGGACACCGGTTCCTACGAGCAGTACTTC

J gene: TRBJ1-6
clone size: -
V gene: TRBV25-1
D gene: -
CDR3 protein: CASSGYRVHSPLHF
CDR3 DNA: TGTGCCAGCTCAGGCTACAGGGTTCATTCACCCCTCCACTTT

J gene: TRBJ2-7
clone size: -
V gene: TRBV28
D gene: TRBD2
CDR3 protein: CASSPTSGRAYEQYF
CDR3 DNA: TGTGCCAGCAGCCCCACTAGCGGGAGGGCCTACGAGCAGTACTTC

J gene: TRBJ2-1
clone size: -
V gene: TRBV27
D gene: -
CDR3 protein: CASSLVGDNYNEQFF
CDR3 DNA: TGTGCCAGCAGTTTAGTAGGGGACAACTACAATGAGCAGTTCTTC

J gene: TRBJ1-3
clone size: -
V gene: TRBV18
D gene: TRBD1
CDR3 protein: CASSPIRTGDSGNTIYF
CDR3 DNA: TGTGCCAGCTCACCAATAAGGACAGGGGACTCTGGAAACACCATATATTTT

J gene: TRBJ1-6
clone size: -
V gene: TRBV5-4
D gene: TRBD1
CDR3 protein: CASSLSRGPYSPLHF
CDR3 DNA: TGTGCCAGCAGCTTAAGCAGGGGGCCTTACTCACCCCTCCACTTT

J gene: TRBJ2-7
clone size: -
V gene: TRBV28
D gene: TRBD1
CDR3 protein: CALGGQGVHEQYF
CDR3 DNA: TGTGCCCTAGGGGGACAGGGGGTCCACGAGCAGTACTTC

J gene: TRBJ2-7
clone size: -
V gene: TRBV5-6
D gene: -
CDR3 protein: CASSLGQNYEQYF
CDR3 DNA: TGTGCCAGCAGCTTGGGACAGAACTACGAGCAGTACTTC

J gene: TRBJ2-5
clone size: -
V gene: TRBV5-6
D gene: -
CDR3 protein: CASSLGQTQYF
CDR3 DNA: TGTGCCAGCAGCTTGGGACAGACCCAGTACTTC

J gene: TRBJ2-1
clone size: -
V gene: TRBV24-1
D gene: TRBD1
CDR3 protein: CATSGHGTDNEQFF
CDR3 DNA: TGTGCCACCAGTGGCCACGGGACAGACAATGAGCAGTTCTTC

J gene: TRBJ1-5
clone size: -
V gene: TRBV2
D gene: -
CDR3 protein: CASSVLTGNGQPQHF
CDR3 DNA: TGTGCCAGCAGTGTACTGACAGGTAATGGTCAGCCCCAGCATTTT

J gene: TRBJ1-3
clone size: -
V gene: TRBV28
D gene: TRBD1
CDR3 protein: CASSSSGTAGNTIYF
CDR3 DNA: TGTGCCAGCAGTTCCTCCGGGACAGCTGGAAACACCATATATTTT

J gene: TRBJ2-7
clone size: once
V gene: TRBV6-1
D gene: TRBD1
CDR3 protein: CASSEDRGHNEQYF
CDR3 DNA: TGTGCCAGCAGTGAGGACAGGGGGCACAACGAGCAGTACTTC

J gene: TRBJ2-2
clone size: -
V gene: TRBV20-1
D gene: -
CDR3 protein: CSASGQSNTGELFF
CDR3 DNA: TGCAGTGCTAGTGGTCAGTCGAACACCGGGGAGCTGTTTTTT

J gene: TRBJ2-2
clone size: -
V gene: TRBV7-2
D gene: TRBD2
CDR3 protein: CASSRRRGAGGRNTGELFF
CDR3 DNA: TGTGCCAGCAGCCGCCGTCGGGGAGCGGGAGGACGGAACACCGGGGAGCTGTTTTTT